This section outlines one T cell receptor beta chain sequence together with its context. Its target is not known. Each CDR3 protein gets one entry after TCRdb re-called the RT-PCR reads with MiXCR. The sample carries about 240,000 distinct CDR3 sequences, approximately 12% recorded once. The data belong to a study of response to subunit inactivated influenza vaccine. Study outcomes and limitations: T cells newly recruited by each seasonal influenza vaccination are few, the authors suggested.

This material consisted of non-naive T cells sorted from PBMCs, taken approximately 15 days before vaccination. The receptor was derived from a man aged 50-59 years who received an inactivated influenza vaccine.

CDR3 bases: TGCAGTGCTAGGCTGGTCTCAGCGGGAGGGCCGGAGCAGTACTTC. It codes for CSARLVSAGGPEQYF. This chain links TRBV20-1 with TRBJ2-7, with 10 nucleotides matching TRBD2. CDR3 length equals 15 residues. V dropped 3 bases and J dropped 7; count of bases not matched to a gene: 12. Looked up from germline, CDR1 is DFQATT and CDR2 is SNEGSKA (reference sequence).